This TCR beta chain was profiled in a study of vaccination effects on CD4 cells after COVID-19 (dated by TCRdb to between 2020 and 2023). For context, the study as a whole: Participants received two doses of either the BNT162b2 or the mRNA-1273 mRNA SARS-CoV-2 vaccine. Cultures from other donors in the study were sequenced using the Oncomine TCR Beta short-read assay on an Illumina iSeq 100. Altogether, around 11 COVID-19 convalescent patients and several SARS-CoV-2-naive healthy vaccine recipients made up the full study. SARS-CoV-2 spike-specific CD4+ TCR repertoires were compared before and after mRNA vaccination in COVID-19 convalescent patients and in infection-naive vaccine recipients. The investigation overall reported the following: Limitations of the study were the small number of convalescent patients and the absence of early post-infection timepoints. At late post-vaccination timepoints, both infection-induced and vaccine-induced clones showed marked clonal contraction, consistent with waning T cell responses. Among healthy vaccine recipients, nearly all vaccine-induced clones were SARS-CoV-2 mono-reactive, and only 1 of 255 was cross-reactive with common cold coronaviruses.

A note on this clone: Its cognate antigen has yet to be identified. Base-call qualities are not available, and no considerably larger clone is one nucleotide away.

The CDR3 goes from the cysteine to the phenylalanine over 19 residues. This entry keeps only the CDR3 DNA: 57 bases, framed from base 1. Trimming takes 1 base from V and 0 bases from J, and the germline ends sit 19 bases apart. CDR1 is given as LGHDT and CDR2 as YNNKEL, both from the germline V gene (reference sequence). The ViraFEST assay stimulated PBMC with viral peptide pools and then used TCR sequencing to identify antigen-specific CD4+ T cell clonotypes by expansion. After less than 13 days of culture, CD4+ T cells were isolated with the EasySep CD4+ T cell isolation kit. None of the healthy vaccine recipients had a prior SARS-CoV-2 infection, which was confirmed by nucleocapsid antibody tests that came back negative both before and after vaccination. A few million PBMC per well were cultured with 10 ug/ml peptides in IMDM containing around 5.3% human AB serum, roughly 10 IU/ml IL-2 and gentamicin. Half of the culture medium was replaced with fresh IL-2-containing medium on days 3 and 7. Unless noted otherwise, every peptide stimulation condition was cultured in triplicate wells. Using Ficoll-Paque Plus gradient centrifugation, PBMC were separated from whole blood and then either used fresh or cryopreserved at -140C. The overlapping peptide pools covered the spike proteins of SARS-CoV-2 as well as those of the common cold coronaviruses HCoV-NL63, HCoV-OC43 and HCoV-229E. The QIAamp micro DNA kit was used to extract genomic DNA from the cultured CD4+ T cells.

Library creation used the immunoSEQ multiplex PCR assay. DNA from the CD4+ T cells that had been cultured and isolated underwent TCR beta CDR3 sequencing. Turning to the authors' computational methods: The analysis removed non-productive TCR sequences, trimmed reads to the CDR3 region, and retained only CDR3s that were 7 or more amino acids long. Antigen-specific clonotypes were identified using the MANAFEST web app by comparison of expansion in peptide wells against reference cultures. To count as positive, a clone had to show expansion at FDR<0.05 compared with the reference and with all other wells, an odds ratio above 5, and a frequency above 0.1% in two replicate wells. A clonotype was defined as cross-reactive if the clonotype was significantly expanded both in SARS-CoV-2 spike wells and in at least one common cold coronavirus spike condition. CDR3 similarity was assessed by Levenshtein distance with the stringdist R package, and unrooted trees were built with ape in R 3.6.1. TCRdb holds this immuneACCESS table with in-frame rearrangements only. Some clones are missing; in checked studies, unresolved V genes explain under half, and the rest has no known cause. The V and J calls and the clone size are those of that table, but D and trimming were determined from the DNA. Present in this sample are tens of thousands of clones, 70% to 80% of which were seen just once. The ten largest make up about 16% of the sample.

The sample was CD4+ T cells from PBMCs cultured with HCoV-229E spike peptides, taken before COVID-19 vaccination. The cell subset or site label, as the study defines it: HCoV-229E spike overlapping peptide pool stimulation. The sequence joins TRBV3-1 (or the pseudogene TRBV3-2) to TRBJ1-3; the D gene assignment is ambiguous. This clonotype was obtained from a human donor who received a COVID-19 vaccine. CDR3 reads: CASSQVYGGESFSGNTIYF. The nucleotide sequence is TGTGCCAGCAGCCAAGTATACGGAGGAGAGAGCTTCTCTGGAAACACCATATATTTT.